What follows describes a single T cell receptor beta chain. As handled by the study authors: By means of reference gene primer amplification, nucleated cell counts were estimated. The table came from immunoSEQ multiplex PCR; TCRdb's copy has only in-frame clones and leaves some out. Clonal size and the V and J genes are those of that table, whereas D and trimming came from the DNA. The table lists 150,000 to 200,000 clones, 80% to 90% of them singletons. This record comes from a study of blood T cell repertoires in COVID-19. Study-wide context: The samples span acute and convalescent COVID-19 from the United States, Italy and Spain.

Germline V CDR1 and CDR2: ENHRY, SYGVKD. V lost 7 bases and J lost 4, with 12 bases in between. This CDR3 is 13 amino acids long. V and J are TRBV10-3 and TRBJ2-3; maybe TRBD2 (7 bases). The TCR originated in a man between 60 and 75 years old with acute or convalescent COVID-19. Sequencing input: peripheral blood. CDR3 DNA sequence: TGTGCCATCACGGGGGCGGGAGCAGATACGCAGTATTTT. Residues: CAITGAGADTQYF.